A single TCR beta chain is shown here with its context. What it binds is not known. Looked up from germline, CDR1 is MNHEY and CDR2 is SVGAGI. V dropped 2 bases and J dropped 0 bases, with 11 bases sitting between them. The CDR3 is made up of 16 amino acids. These data belong to a study of T cell responses to AZD1222 COVID-19 vaccine. Notes on the study in general: Unmutated regions of variants are reportedly targeted by nearly half of spike-specific TCRs.

Method: immunoSEQ multiplex PCR; TCRdb's copy keeps in-frame clones and lacks some. Of 200,000 or so clones listed, over 85% are singletons. The rearrangement joins TRBV6-5 to TRBJ1-3; no clear D gene. The sequence was collected from an adult who received the AZD1222 COVID-19 vaccine. The source was peripheral blood, collected 28 days after the second AZD1222 dose. The CDR3 region is CASSYTRVNSGNTIYF. CDR3 bases: TGTGCCAGCAGTTACACGAGAGTTAACTCTGGAAACACCATATATTTT.